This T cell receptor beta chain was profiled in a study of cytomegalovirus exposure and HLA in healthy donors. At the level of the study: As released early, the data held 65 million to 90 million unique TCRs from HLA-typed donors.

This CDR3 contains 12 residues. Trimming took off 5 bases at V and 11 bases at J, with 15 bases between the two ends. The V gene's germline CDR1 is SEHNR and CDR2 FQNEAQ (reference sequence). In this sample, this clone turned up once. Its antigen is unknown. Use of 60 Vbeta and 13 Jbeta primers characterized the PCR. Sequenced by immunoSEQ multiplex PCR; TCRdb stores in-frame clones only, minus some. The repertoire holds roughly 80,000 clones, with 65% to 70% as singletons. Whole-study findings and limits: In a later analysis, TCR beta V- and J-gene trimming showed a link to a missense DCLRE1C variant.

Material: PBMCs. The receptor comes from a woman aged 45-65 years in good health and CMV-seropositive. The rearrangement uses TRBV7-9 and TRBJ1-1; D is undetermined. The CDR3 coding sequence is TGTGCCAGCAGCCTCACGGGCCGGAGGGCTTTCTTT. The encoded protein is CASSLTGRRAFF.